This passage covers 10 T cell receptor beta chains from one sample sequenced in a study of blood T cells in healthy people across ages. A sample-barcoded 5' primer and a J-beta primer mix were used in a second PCR of roughly 7 to 11 cycles. TCRdb re-analysed the 5' RACE reads in MiXCR, keeping a single row per CDR3 protein. This sample yields just under 900,000 distinct CDR3 sequences, of which 25% to 35% are seen a single time; approximately 15% belongs to the top ten. Sample: blood. The receptors come from a woman of 80 years or more in good health.

The DNA of the CDR3 is TGTGCCAGCAGCCTCGGACTCCGGAGGGGACAGCCCCAGCATTTT. Its translation: CASSLGLRRGQPQHF. J is TRBJ1-5 and V is TRBV5-5; tentatively, D is TRBD1 (5 bases). Trimming cost V 4 bases and J 7 bases, with 18 bases left between them. Germline values: CDR1 SGHKS, CDR2 YYEKEE (reference sequence). The CDR3 covers 15 residues. Full variable domain (outside the CDR3, taken from reference TRBV5-5 and TRBJ1-5): DAGVTQSPTHLIKTRGQQVTLRCSPISGHKSVSWYQQVLGQGPQFIFQYYEKEERGRGNFPDRFSARQFPNYSSELNVNALLLGDSALYLCASSLGLRRGQPQHFGDGTRLSIL.

V is TRBV7-2 and J is TRBJ1-5; D unclear. Trimming took off 5 bases at V and 3 bases at J, with 17 bases between the two ends. Germline CDR1 and CDR2: SGHTA and FQGNSA. The CDR3 sequence is 16 residues long. CDR3 in DNA: TGTGCCAGCAGCCGCTTTTCCGGCAGTTCCAATCAGCCCCAGCATTTT. The encoded protein is CASSRFSGSSNQPQHF.

This clonotype appeared a single time. A much larger clone differs by one base, so this may be a read error. The chain combines TRBV7-2 with TRBJ2-5, with 10 bases aligning to TRBD2. CDR1 SGHTA and CDR2 FQGNSA come from the germline V gene. V lost 0 bases and J lost 11; bases outside the gene matches: 15. This CDR3 spans 17 amino acids. DNA of the CDR3: TGTGCCAGCAGCTTAGCGGGACTAGCGAGGGGCTCTAGGGGGCAGTACTTC. It specifies CASSLAGLARGSRGQYF.

To note about this clonotype: This may stem from a read error, because a much larger clone lies one nucleotide away. The chain links TRBV3-1 to TRBJ2-1, with 9 bases fitting TRBD1. Germline CDR1 and CDR2: LGHDT and YNNKEL (reference sequence). The CDR3 has 16 amino acids. The CDR3 here is CASSAPGTGLDNERFF. CDR3 nucleotides: TGTGCCAGCAGTGCCCCCGGGACAGGGTTGGACAATGAGCGGTTCTTC.

This clonotype was seen only once. The V gene is TRBV5-1, the J gene TRBJ2-4; D is unclear. Germline V gives CDR1 SGHRS, CDR2 YFSETQ. V lost 0 bases, J lost 13 bases, and 17 bases lay in between. The CDR3 is 14 residues long. The CDR3 region has the DNA TGCGCCAGCAGCTTGGTAGGCAGCGAAACAGAGCAGTACTTC. Its translation is CASSLVGSETEQYF.

In its sample, this clonotype was seen many times. This rearrangement joins TRBV6-5 to TRBJ1-5; the D is unclear. Germline CDR1 is MNHEY and CDR2 is SVGAGI. V lost 7 bases, J lost 3 bases, and 1 base lay in between. This CDR3 has 10 residues. In nucleotides, the CDR3 is TGTGCCAGCACCAATCAGCCCCAGCATTTT. Amino acids: CASTNQPQHF.

This clonotype showed up just a few times. This may arise from a read error, as a much more abundant clone is one base away. The chain joins TRBV5-1 to TRBJ2-3; D remains unclear. Between the trimmed V and J ends, which lost 3 bases and 0 bases, there was a span of 8 bases. CDR1 and CDR2 (germline): SGHRS, YFSETQ. This CDR3 is 14 amino acids long. The chain's CDR3 is CASSWAPSTDTQYF. CDR3 coding DNA: TGCGCCAGCAGCTGGGCCCCTAGCACAGATACGCAGTATTTT.

This clonotype was recorded at least ten times. The chain couples TRBV15 to TRBJ2-5, with D unresolved. Trimming shortened V by 0 bases and J by 5 bases, and 7 bases separated the two germline ends. Germline assignment: CDR1 LNHNV and CDR2 YYDKDF (reference sequence). The CDR3 loop spans 13 amino acids. CDR3 nucleotides: TGTGCCACCAGCAGAGAAAAGCTGGAGACCCAGTACTTC. Protein: CATSREKLETQYF. Using reference TRBV15 and TRBJ2-5 for the parts outside the CDR3, the full variable domain is DAMVIQNPRYQVTQFGKPVTLSCSQTLNHNVMYWYQQKSSQAPKLLFHYYDKDFNNEADTPDNFQSRRPNTSFCFLDIRSPGLGDTAMYLCATSREKLETQYFGPGTRLLVL.

V gene TRBV3-1 combines with J gene TRBJ2-3; no definite D call. V lost 4 bases and J 4 bases, leaving 21 bases between the germline ends. The CDR3 loop spans 17 amino acids. CDR1 is LGHDT, CDR2 YNNKEL, per germline (reference sequence). The CDR3 DNA reads TGTGCCAGCAGCCCGACTCAGAGCGTGATTGGGTCAGATACGCAGTATTTT. Translated: CASSPTQSVIGSDTQYF.

Concerning this clonotype: Being one base from a much bigger clone, this may be a read error. The chain uses TRBV29-1 and TRBJ2-7, with 7 positions matching TRBD1. The J call may not be correct, given that the DNA end is closer to TRBJ2-5. Per the germline V gene, CDR1 is SQVTM and CDR2 is ANQGSEA. This CDR3 region has 13 residues. The CDR3 bases are TGCGGCGTTGAGGGGGCAGGGCAAGAGACCCAGTACTTC. This sequence encodes CGVEGAGQETQYF.